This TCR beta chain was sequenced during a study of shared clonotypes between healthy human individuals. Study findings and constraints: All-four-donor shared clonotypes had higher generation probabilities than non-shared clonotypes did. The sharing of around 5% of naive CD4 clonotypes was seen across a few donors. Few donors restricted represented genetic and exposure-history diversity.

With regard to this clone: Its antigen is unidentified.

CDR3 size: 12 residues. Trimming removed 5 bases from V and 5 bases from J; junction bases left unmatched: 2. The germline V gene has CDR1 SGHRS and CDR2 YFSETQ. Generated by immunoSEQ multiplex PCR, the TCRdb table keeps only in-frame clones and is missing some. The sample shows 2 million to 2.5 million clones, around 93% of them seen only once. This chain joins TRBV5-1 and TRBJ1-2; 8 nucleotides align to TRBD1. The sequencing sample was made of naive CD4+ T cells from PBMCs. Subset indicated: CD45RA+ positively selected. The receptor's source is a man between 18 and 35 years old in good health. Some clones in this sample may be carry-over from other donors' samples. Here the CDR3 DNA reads TGCGCCAGCAGTGACAGGGGTTATGGCTACACCTTC. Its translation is CASSDRGYGYTF. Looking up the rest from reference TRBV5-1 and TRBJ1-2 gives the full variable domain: KAGVTQTPRYLIKTRGQQVTLSCSPISGHRSVSWYQQTPGQGLQFLFEYFSETQRNKGNFPGRFSGRQFSNSRSEMNVSTLELGDSALYLCASSDRGYGYTFGSGTRLTVV.